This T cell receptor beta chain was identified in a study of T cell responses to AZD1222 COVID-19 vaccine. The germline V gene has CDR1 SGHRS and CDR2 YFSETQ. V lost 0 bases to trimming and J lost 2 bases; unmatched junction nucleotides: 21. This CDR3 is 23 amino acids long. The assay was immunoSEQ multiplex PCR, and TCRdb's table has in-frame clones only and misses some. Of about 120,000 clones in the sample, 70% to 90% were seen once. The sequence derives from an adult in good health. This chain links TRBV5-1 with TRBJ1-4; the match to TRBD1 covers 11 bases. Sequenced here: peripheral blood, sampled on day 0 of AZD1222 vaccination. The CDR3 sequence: CASSLEFRDRGSEQPLTNEKLFF. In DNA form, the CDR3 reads TGCGCCAGCAGCTTGGAATTCCGGGACAGGGGGTCTGAGCAACCTCTTACTAATGAAAAACTGTTTTTT.